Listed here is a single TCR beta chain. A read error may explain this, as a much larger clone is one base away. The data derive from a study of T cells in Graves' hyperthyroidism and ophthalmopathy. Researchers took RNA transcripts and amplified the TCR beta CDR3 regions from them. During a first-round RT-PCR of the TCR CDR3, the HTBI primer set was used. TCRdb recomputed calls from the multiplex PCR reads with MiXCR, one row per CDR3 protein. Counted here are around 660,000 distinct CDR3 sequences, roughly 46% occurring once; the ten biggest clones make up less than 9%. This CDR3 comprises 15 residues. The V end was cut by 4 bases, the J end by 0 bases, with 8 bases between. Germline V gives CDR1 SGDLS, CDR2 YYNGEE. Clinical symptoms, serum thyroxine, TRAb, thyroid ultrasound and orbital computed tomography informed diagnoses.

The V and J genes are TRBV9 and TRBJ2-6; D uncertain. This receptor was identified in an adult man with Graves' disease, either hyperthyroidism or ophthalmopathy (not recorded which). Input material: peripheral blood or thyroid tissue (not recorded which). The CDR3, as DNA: TGTGCCAGCAGCTCTTCTGACTCTGGGGCCAACGTCCTGACTTTC. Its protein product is CASSSSDSGANVLTF.